This T cell receptor beta chain was documented in a study of OX40 agonist ivuxolimab in advanced cancers. Trimming took off 2 bases at V and 5 bases at J, with 9 bases between the two ends. The CDR3 covers 13 residues. Germline assignment: CDR1 SEHNR and CDR2 FQNEAQ (reference sequence). Generated by immunoSEQ multiplex PCR, the TCRdb table keeps only in-frame clones and is missing some. Of 100,000 or so clones listed, 70% to 85% are singletons. Source: CD4+ or CD8+ T cells sorted from blood, taken in a trial of the OX40 agonist ivuxolimab. The J gene is TRBJ2-5, the V gene TRBV7-9; perhaps TRBD2 as D (5 bases). This sequence was found in an adult with an advanced solid tumor such as melanoma, head and neck, liver or kidney cancer. As DNA, the CDR3 is TGTGCCAGCAGCTTACGGGGTGTGGAGACCCAGTACTTC. Its translation: CASSLRGVETQYF.